The T cell receptor beta chain described here comes from a study of OX40 agonist ivuxolimab in advanced cancers. Study-level information: Participants, 65% to 85% male, averaged 60 years of age, ranging from roughly 20 to 80. Study results and caveats: At 0.1 to 3.0 mg/kg, CD4+ and CD8+ blood T cells expanded clonally by week 6. On average, a greater number of expanded clones characterised CD8+ T cells relative to CD4+.

Using immunoSEQ multiplex PCR, the repertoire was profiled, and TCRdb retains in-frame clones only, with some absent. This table has under 70,000 clones, around nine tenths appearing once. Details on this clone: Its cognate antigen is unknown.

Germline V gene lookup returns CDR1 SGHNT and CDR2 YENEEA. The CDR3 covers 13 residues. V lost 5 bases to trimming and J lost 5 bases, with 10 bases between them. The chain links TRBV11-3 to TRBJ2-1; D possibly matches TRBD1 or TRBD2 (5 bases each). Sequencing used CD4+ or CD8+ T cells sorted from blood, obtained in a trial of the OX40 agonist ivuxolimab. The sequence was obtained from an adult with an advanced solid tumor such as melanoma, head and neck, liver or kidney cancer. DNA for the CDR3: TGTGCCAGCAGCCGGGGCGAAGACAATGAGCAGTTCTTC. Its protein is CASSRGEDNEQFF.